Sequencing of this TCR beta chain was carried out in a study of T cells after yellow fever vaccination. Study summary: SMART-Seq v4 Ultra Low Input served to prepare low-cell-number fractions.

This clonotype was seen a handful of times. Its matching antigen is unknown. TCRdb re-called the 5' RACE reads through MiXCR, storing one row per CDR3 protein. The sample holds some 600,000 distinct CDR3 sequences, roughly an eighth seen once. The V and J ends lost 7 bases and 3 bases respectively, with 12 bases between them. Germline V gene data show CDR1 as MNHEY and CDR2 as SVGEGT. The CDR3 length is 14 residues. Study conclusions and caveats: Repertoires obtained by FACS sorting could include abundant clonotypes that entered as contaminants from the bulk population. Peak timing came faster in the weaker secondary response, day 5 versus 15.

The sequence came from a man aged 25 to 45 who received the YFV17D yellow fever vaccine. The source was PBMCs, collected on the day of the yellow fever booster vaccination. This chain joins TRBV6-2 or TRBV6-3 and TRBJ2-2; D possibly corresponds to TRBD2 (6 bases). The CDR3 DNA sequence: TGTGCCAGCACCGGGACTCTCTACACCGGGGAGCTGTTTTTT. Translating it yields CASTGTLYTGELFF.